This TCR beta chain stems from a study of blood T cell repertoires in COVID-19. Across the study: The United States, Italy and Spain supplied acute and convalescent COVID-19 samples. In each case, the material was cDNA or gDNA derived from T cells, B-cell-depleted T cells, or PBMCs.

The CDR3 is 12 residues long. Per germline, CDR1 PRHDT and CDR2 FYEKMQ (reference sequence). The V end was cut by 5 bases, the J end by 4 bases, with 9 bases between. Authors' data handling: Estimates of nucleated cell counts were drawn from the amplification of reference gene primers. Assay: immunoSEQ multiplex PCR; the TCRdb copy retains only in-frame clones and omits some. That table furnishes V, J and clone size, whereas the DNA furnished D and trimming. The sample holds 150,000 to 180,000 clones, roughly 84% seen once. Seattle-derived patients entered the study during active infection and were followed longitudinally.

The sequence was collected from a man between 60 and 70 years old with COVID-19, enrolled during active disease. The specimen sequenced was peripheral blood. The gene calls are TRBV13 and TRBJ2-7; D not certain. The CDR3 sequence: CASSITTYEQYF. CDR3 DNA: TGTGCCAGCAGCATCACCACATACGAGCAGTACTTC.